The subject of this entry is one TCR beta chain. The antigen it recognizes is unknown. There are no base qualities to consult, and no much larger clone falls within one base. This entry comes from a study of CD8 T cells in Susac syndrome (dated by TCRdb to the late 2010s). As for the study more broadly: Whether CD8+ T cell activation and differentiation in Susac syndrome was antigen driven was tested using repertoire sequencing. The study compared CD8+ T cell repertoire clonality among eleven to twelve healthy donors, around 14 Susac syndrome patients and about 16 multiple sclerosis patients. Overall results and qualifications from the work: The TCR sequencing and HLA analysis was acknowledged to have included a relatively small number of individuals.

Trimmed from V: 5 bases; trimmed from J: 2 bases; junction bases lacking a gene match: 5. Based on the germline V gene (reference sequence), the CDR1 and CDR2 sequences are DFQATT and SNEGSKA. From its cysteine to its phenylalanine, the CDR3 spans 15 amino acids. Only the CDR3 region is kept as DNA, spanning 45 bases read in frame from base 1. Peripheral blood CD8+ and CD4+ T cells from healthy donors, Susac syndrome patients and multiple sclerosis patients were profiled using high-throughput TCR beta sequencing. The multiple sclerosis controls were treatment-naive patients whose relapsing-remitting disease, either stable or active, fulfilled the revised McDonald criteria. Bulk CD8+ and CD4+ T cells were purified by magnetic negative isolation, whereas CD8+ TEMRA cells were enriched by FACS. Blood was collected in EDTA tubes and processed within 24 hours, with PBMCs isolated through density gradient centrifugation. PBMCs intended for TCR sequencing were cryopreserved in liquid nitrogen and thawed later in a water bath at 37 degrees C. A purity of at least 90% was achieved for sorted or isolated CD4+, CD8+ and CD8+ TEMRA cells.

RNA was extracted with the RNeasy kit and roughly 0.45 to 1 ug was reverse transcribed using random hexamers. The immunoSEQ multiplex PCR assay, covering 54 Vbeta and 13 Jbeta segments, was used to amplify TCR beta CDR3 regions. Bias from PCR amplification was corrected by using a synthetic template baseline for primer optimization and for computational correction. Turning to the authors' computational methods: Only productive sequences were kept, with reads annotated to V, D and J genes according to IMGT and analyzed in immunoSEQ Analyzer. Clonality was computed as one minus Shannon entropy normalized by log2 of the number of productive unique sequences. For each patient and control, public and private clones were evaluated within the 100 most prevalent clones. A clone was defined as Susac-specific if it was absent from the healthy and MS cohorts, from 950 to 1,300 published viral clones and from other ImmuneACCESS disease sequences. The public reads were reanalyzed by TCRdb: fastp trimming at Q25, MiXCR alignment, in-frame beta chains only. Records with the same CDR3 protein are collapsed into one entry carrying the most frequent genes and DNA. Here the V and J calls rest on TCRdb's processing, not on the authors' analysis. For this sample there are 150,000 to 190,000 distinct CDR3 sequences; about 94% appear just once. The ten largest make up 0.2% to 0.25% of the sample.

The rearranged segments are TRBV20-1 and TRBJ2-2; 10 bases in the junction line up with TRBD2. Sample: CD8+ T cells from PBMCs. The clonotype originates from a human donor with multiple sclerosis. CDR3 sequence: CSAWERGGNTGELFF. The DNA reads TGCAGTGCTTGGGAGCGGGGGGGCAACACCGGGGAGCTGTTTTTT.